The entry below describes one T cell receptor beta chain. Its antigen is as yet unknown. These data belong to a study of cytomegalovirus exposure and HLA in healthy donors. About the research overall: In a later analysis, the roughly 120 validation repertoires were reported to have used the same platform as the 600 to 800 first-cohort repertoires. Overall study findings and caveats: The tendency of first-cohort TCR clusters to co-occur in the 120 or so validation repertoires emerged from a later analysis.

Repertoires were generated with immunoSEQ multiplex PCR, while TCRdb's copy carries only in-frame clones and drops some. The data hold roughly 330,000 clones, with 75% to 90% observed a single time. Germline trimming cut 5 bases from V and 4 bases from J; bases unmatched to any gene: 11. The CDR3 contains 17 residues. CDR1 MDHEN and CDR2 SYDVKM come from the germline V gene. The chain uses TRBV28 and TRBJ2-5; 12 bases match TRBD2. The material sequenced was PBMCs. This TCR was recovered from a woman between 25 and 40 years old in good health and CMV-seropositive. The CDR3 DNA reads TGTGCCAGCAGTCCAAGACTAGCGGGAGTGGGGGGAGAGACCCAGTACTTC. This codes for CASSPRLAGVGGETQYF. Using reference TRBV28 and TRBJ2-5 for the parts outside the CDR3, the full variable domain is DVKVTQSSRYLVKRTGEKVFLECVQDMDHENMFWYRQDPGLGLRLIYFSYDVKMKEKGDIPEGYSVSREKKERFSLILESASTNQTSMYLCASSPRLAGVGGETQYFGPGTRLLVL.